These 7 T cell receptor beta chains were sequenced from one sample in a study of CD4 T cells in relation to SARS-CoV-2 and coronaviruses. The assay was immunoSEQ multiplex PCR, and TCRdb's table has in-frame clones only and misses some. The table shows around 11,000 clones, with about 81% occurring only once. The antigens of these receptors remain unknown. Unexposed donor CD4+ T cells date from about 2011-2018, before the COVID-19 pandemic. After less than 11 days of culture, CD4+ T cells were isolated. Sequenced: CD4+ T cells from PBMCs, cultured in vitro. The receptor source for this set is a human donor in good health.

This clone was seen a handful of times. The chain carries TRBV6-1 and TRBJ2-3; TRBD2 matches at 8 bases. The CDR3 runs to 17 residues. Trimming cost V 4 bases and J 6 bases; bases outside gene matches: 15. Germline lookup yields CDR1 MNHNS and CDR2 SASEGT. DNA for the CDR3: TGTGCCAGCAGTGGGGGTGGTCAACGGGGGGGCCAGGATACGCAGTATTTT. It encodes CASSGGGQRGGQDTQYF.

The chain is built from TRBV7-2 and TRBJ1-2; 8 positions match TRBD1. Per germline, CDR1 SGHTA and CDR2 FQGNSA. With V trimmed by 4 bases and J by 6 bases, 13 bases remained unmatched. The CDR3 is 16 residues long. This CDR3 is CASSSNNLRTGNGYTF. The CDR3 DNA sequence: TGTGCCAGCAGCTCCAATAACCTAAGGACAGGGAATGGCTACACCTTC.

Only a few counts were recorded for this clone. The CDR3 nucleotides are TGTGCCAGCAGTCTTAGTCTGGATAATTCACCCCTCCACTTT. This translates into CASSLSLDNSPLHF. The gene calls are TRBV7-2 and TRBJ1-6; unclear D gene. V lost 6 bases and J 5 bases, leaving 11 bases between the germline ends. Germline loops: CDR1 SGHTA, CDR2 FQGNSA. This CDR3 is built from 14 residues. Full variable domain (outside the CDR3, taken from reference TRBV7-2 and TRBJ1-6): GAGVSQSPSNKVTEKGKDVELRCDPISGHTALYWYRQSLGQGLEFLIYFQGNSAPDKSGLPSDRFSAERTGGSVSTLTIQRTQQEDSAVYLCASSLSLDNSPLHFGNGTRLTVT.

This chain joins TRBV7-2 and TRBJ1-6; D is unclear. Trimming removed 1 base at V and 13 bases at J, with 11 bases between. Germline-derived CDR1 and CDR2 are SGHTA and FQGNSA. The CDR3 contains 13 residues. The DNA for the CDR3 is TGTGCCAGCAGCTTAGAGCAAGTCCAGCCCCTCCACTTT. It translates to CASSLEQVQPLHF.

The chain recombines TRBV7-9 with TRBJ1-3, with D perhaps matching TRBD1 (6 bases). The germline CDR1 and CDR2 sequences are SEHNR and FQNEAQ (reference sequence). There are 16 residues in the CDR3. The V gene lost 3 bases and the J gene lost 0 bases, with 12 bases spanning the gap. CDR3 nucleotide sequence: TGTGCCAGCAGCTTGAGGAGGGGGAACTCTGGAAACACCATATATTTT. Translating it yields CASSLRRGNSGNTIYF. The full variable domain, with the rest looked up from reference TRBV7-9 and TRBJ1-3, is DTGVSQNPRHKITKRGQNVTFRCDPISEHNRLYWYRQTLGQGPEFLTYFQNEAQLEKSRLLSDRFSAERPKGSFSTLEIQRTEQGDSAMYLCASSLRRGNSGNTIYFGEGSWLTVV.

In this sample, this clone is medium-sized. V is TRBV18 and J is TRBJ2-5, with D maybe TRBD1 (5 bases). The CDR3 is made up of 13 amino acids. Germline-derived CDR1 and CDR2 are KGHSH and LQKENI. V was pared by 3 bases and J by 5 bases, with 10 bases between. The CDR3 loop is CASSPSGYETQYF. Here the CDR3 DNA reads TGTGCCAGCTCACCGTCAGGGTATGAGACCCAGTACTTC.

The V gene is TRBV19, the J gene TRBJ1-1, with D unclear. Germline V gene sequence: CDR1 LNHDA, CDR2 SQIVND (reference sequence). V shed 4 bases and J shed 4 bases, with 22 bases lying between them. CDR3 length equals 17 residues. CDR3 nucleotides: TGTGCCAGTAGTAGCATTTCACCTCACGGTATGGTCACTGAAGCTTTCTTT. As protein: CASSSISPHGMVTEAFF. The full variable domain, with the rest looked up from reference TRBV19 and TRBJ1-1, is DGGITQSPKYLFRKEGQNVTLSCEQNLNHDAMYWYRQDPGQGLRLIYYSQIVNDFQKGDIAEGYSVSREKKESFPLTVTSAQKNPTAFYLCASSSISPHGMVTEAFFGQGTRLTVV.